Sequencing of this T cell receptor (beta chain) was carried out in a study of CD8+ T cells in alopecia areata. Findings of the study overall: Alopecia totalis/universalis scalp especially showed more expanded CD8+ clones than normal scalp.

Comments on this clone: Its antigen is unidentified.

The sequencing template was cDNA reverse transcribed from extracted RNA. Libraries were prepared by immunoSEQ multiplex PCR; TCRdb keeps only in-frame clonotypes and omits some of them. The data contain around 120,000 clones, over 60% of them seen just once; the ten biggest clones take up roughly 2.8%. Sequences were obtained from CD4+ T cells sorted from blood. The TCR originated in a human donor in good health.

CDR3 DNA sequence: TGTGCCATCAGTGAGCCGGACAGGGCCCAAGAGACCCAGTACTTC. It yields the protein CAISEPDRAQETQYF. This chain connects TRBV10-3 to TRBJ2-5; 8 positions match TRBD1. Germline assignment: CDR1 ENHRY and CDR2 SYGVKD. Trimming at V came to 2 bases and at J to 1 base, leaving 3 bases not matched to a gene. The length of the CDR3 is 15 residues.